The source of this TCR beta chain is a study of T cells after yellow fever vaccination. Germline loops: CDR1 SQVTM, CDR2 ANQGSEA. The trim removed 7 bases at V and 4 bases at J, leaving 3 bases unmatched. The CDR3 has 13 amino acids. TCRdb used MiXCR to reprocess the 5' RACE reads, holding one entry per CDR3 protein. The sample carries hundreds of thousands of distinct CDR3 sequences, 20% to 25% recorded once. Here the sequenced sample was PBMCs, taken approximately 20 days after the first yellow fever vaccination. The receptor was isolated from a man aged 18 to 29 who received the YFV17D yellow fever vaccine. The V call is TRBV29-1, the J call TRBJ2-5, with 13 nucleotides matching TRBD2. CDR3 loop: CSGGLAGTETQYF. The CDR3 DNA follows: TGCAGCGGGGGACTAGCGGGGACAGAGACCCAGTACTTC.